The entry that follows covers one T cell receptor (beta chain) sequence. Its specificity is not known. At the DNA level, this CDR3 is encoded by other sequences in the same sample as well. These data are taken from a study of cytomegalovirus exposure and HLA in healthy donors. Turning to the study itself: Earlier sequencing of 150 million to 200 million T cells yielded 100 million to 120 million unique TCR beta sequences. Findings and caveats of the study: Researchers reported that three CMV-associated chains were confirmed in vitro as CMV antigen-specific. Most of the TCR beta V segments (in an earlier analysis) were productive either about 87% or about 30% of the time. With high specificity and sensitivity, the classifier reportedly diagnosed cytomegalovirus status.

The length of the CDR3 is 15 residues. Germline CDR1 SGHAT, CDR2 FQNNGV. The ends were cut back, 1 base at V and 1 base at J, with 11 bases in the middle. The PCR employed 60 Vbeta primers together with 13 Jbeta primers. Clones were sequenced by immunoSEQ multiplex PCR, and TCRdb holds only the in-frame ones, with some missing. Of a few hundred thousand clones in the sample, roughly two thirds were seen once. V is TRBV11-2 and J is TRBJ2-7, with D maybe TRBD2 (7 bases). The TCR sequence derives from a female donor in good health and CMV-seronegative. Sequenced material: PBMCs. CDR3: CASSLGGGGSYEQYF. The CDR3 DNA is TGTGCCAGCAGCTTAGGGGGAGGGGGGTCCTACGAGCAGTACTTC.